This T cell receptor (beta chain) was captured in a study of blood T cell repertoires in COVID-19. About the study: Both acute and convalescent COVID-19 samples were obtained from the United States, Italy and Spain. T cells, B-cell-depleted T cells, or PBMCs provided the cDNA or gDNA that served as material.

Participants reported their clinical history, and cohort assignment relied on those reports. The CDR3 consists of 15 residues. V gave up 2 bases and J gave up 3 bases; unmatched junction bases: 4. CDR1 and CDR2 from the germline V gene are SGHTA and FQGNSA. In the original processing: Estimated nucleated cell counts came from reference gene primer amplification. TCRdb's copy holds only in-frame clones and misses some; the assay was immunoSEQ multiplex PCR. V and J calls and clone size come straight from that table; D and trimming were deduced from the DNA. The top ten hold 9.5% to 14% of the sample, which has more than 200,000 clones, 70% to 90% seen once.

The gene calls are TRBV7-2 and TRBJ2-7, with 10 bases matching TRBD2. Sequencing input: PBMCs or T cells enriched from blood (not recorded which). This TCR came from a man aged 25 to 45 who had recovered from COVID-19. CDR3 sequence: CASSLLAGGLYEQYF. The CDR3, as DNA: TGTGCCAGCAGCTTATTAGCGGGAGGTCTCTACGAGCAGTACTTC.